This passage covers 25 T cell receptor beta chains from one sample sequenced in a study of cytomegalovirus exposure and HLA in healthy donors. The PCR employed 60 Vbeta primers together with 13 Jbeta primers. Some clones are missing from TCRdb's copy, which holds only in-frame ones; the method was immunoSEQ multiplex PCR. The table has 130,000 or so clones, 82% seen once. Sequenced sample: PBMCs. The receptor set was obtained from a woman between 35 and 50 years old in good health and CMV-seronegative.

This clone showed up just a few times. V gene TRBV27 combines with J gene TRBJ2-7, with 13 bases that match TRBD2. V dropped 5 bases and J dropped 5; count of bases not matched to a gene: 6. The CDR3 is made up of 15 amino acids. Germline loops: CDR1 MNHEY, CDR2 SMNVEV (reference sequence). The CDR3 here is CASSPRTSGSDEQYF. CDR3 in DNA: TGTGCCAGCAGTCCCCGGACTAGCGGGAGTGACGAGCAGTACTTC.

V and J are TRBV5-1 and TRBJ2-3; D is unresolved. The germline V gene has CDR1 SGHRS and CDR2 YFSETQ. CDR3 length equals 14 residues. Trimming stripped 3 bases from V and 1 base from J, with 9 bases between. CDR3 amino acids: CASSWSVGTDTQYF. The CDR3 region has the DNA TGCGCCAGCAGCTGGTCGGTGGGCACAGATACGCAGTATTTT. Full variable domain (remainder filled in from reference TRBV5-1 and TRBJ2-3): KAGVTQTPRYLIKTRGQQVTLSCSPISGHRSVSWYQQTPGQGLQFLFEYFSETQRNKGNFPGRFSGRQFSNSRSEMNVSTLELGDSALYLCASSWSVGTDTQYFGPGTRLTVL.

The chain recombines TRBV14 with TRBJ2-7; 7 nucleotides agree with TRBD1. The ends lost 6 bases at V and 1 base at J; junction bases unmatched: 6. The CDR3 is 14 residues long. Germline assignment: CDR1 SGHDN and CDR2 FVKESK. CDR3 DNA: TGTGCCAGCAGACGAACAGGGGCTTCCTACGAGCAGTACTTC. It is translated as CASRRTGASYEQYF.

The chain has TRBV18 and TRBJ1-6, with a possible D match to TRBD1 (5 bases). This CDR3 region has 14 residues. The V gene lost 6 bases and the J gene lost 4 bases, with 10 bases spanning the gap. Per the germline V gene, CDR1 is KGHSH and CDR2 is LQKENI. The CDR3 spells CASSDTGYNSPLHF. CDR3 in DNA: TGTGCCAGCTCGGATACAGGATATAATTCACCCCTCCACTTT.

Only one count was recorded for this clone. The CDR3 DNA reads TGTGCCAGCAGCGTAGGGGATGGGCAGGGTGAAGATACGCAGTATTTT. The encoded protein is CASSVGDGQGEDTQYF. The chain uses TRBV9 and TRBJ2-3; D perhaps matches TRBD1 (5 bases). V lost 0 bases, J lost 5 bases, and 16 bases lay in between. Germline lookup yields CDR1 SGDLS and CDR2 YYNGEE. This CDR3 is 16 amino acids long.

The chain is built from TRBV5-4 and TRBJ1-2; D perhaps matches TRBD1 (5 bases). The germline V gene has CDR1 SGHNT and CDR2 YYREEE (reference sequence). V was clipped by 2 bases and J by 4 bases, with 9 bases between them. The CDR3 has 13 amino acids. The CDR3 here is CASSFQGGYGYTF. The CDR3 region has the DNA TGTGCCAGCAGCTTTCAGGGCGGCTATGGCTACACCTTC. The complete variable domain, with remaining parts taken from reference TRBV5-4 and TRBJ1-2, reads ETGVTQSPTHLIKTRGQQVTLRCSSQSGHNTVSWYQQALGQGPQFIFQYYREEENGRGNFPPRFSGLQFPNYSSELNVNALELDDSALYLCASSFQGGYGYTFGSGTRLTVV.

This sequence joins TRBV19 and TRBJ2-1; a weak D match, TRBD2 (5 bases). Trimming took off 6 bases at V and 0 bases at J, with 12 bases between the two ends. Germline V gene data show CDR1 as LNHDA and CDR2 as SQIVND (reference sequence). CDR3 size: 15 residues. Here the CDR3 reads CASRLALSSYNEQFF. CDR3 DNA sequence: TGTGCCAGTAGATTAGCGCTTAGCTCCTACAATGAGCAGTTCTTC.

The V call is TRBV11-3, the J call TRBJ1-1; TRBD1 matches 8 bases. Looked up from germline, CDR1 is SGHNT and CDR2 is YENEEA. The CDR3 sequence is 13 residues long. The trim removed 5 bases at V and 7 bases at J, leaving 6 bases unmatched. The CDR3 DNA is TGTGCCAGCAGCCGTGGACAGGGTCATGAAGCTTTCTTT. This codes for CASSRGQGHEAFF.

The V call is TRBV30, the J call TRBJ1-6; D uncertain. This CDR3 is built from 14 residues. V was cut by 0 bases and J by 8 bases, with 11 bases left in between. Germline V gene data show CDR1 as GTSNPN and CDR2 as SVGIG (reference sequence). CDR3 bases: TGTGCCTGGAGTGTATACAGTGGCCATTCACCCCTCCACTTT. Its protein is CAWSVYSGHSPLHF.

The chain links TRBV6-5 to TRBJ2-1; the D gene is possibly TRBD2 (5 bases). The V end was cut by 3 bases, the J end by 2 bases, with 11 bases between. Germline V gives CDR1 MNHEY, CDR2 SVGAGI. The CDR3 covers 15 residues. CDR3 nucleotides: TGTGCCAGCAGTTATAGTAGCGCGCCCTACAATGAGCAGTTCTTC. Translation gives CASSYSSAPYNEQFF.

The genes are TRBV7-9 and TRBJ2-1; TRBD2 aligns across 9 bases. The germline gives CDR1 SEHNR, CDR2 FQNEAQ (reference sequence). After removal of 4 bases from V and 7 bases from J, the junction contained 11 bases not matched to a gene. This CDR3 is built from 16 residues. CDR3 in amino acids: CASSSLAGASTNEQFF. The CDR3 bases are TGTGCCAGCAGCTCCTTAGCGGGAGCTTCTACAAATGAGCAGTTCTTC.

This clone appeared a few times. The CDR3 DNA reads TGTGCCAGCAGCTGGGTGGGGGCACCCTACGAGCAGTACTTC. Protein: CASSWVGAPYEQYF. The V call is TRBV7-9, the J call TRBJ2-7, with D possibly TRBD1 on 6 matching bases. Germline V gene lookup returns CDR1 SEHNR and CDR2 FQNEAQ (reference sequence). CDR3 length: 14 residues. Trimming stripped 4 bases from V and 2 bases from J, with 12 bases between.

CDR3 sequence (DNA): TGCAGTGCACGGGAAAACTATGGCTACACCTTC. Protein: CSARENYGYTF. The chain joins TRBV20-1 to TRBJ1-2; D gene unclear. The V end lost 6 bases, the J end lost 2 bases, and 7 bases lay between the germline ends. The CDR3 sequence is 11 residues long. CDR1 and CDR2 (germline): DFQATT, SNEGSKA (reference sequence).

This clone came up a few times. The gene calls are TRBV5-1 and TRBJ2-5; D is unclear. The V end lost 5 bases, the J end lost 2 bases, and 16 bases lay between the germline ends. This CDR3 contains 15 residues. Germline V CDR1 and CDR2: SGHRS, YFSETQ. CDR3 amino acids: CASSDQAQPQETQYF. As DNA, the CDR3 is TGCGCCAGCAGTGACCAGGCCCAACCGCAAGAGACCCAGTACTTC.

This chain joins TRBV4-3 and TRBJ1-1, with TRBD1 matching over 7 bases. This CDR3 comprises 13 residues. Per the germline V gene, CDR1 is LGHNA and CDR2 is YSLEER. Trimming cost V 4 bases and J 1 base; bases outside gene matches: 0. The DNA for the CDR3 is TGCGCCAGCAGCCGACAGGGGAACACTGAAGCTTTCTTT. Its protein is CASSRQGNTEAFF.

The chain carries TRBV18 and TRBJ2-1; no clear D gene. CDR3 length: 18 amino acids. Between the trimmed V and J ends, which lost 3 bases and 8 bases, there was a span of 26 bases. Germline CDR1 KGHSH, CDR2 LQKENI. CDR3 DNA sequence: TGTGCCAGCTCACCGCCCTCCTCAGAAAGATCAATTACCCATGAGCAGTTCTTC. Translating gives CASSPPSSERSITHEQFF.

V usage is TRBV15 and J usage is TRBJ1-1; D is unresolved. V dropped 3 bases and J dropped 3 bases, with 8 bases sitting between them. Germline loops: CDR1 LNHNV, CDR2 YYDKDF (reference sequence). The CDR3 loop spans 13 amino acids. CDR3 sequence: CATSRGKDTEAFF. The CDR3 DNA is TGTGCCACCAGCAGGGGCAAGGACACTGAAGCTTTCTTT. The full variable domain, completed using reference TRBV15 and TRBJ1-1, is DAMVIQNPRYQVTQFGKPVTLSCSQTLNHNVMYWYQQKSSQAPKLLFHYYDKDFNNEADTPDNFQSRRPNTSFCFLDIRSPGLGDTAMYLCATSRGKDTEAFFGQGTRLTVV.

The chain carries TRBV9 and TRBJ2-4; D ambiguous. This CDR3 has 12 residues. Germline V CDR1 and CDR2: SGDLS, YYNGEE. V was trimmed by 0 bases and J by 6 bases, leaving 4 bases between them. The CDR3 spells CASSVEPNIQYF. CDR3 nucleotide sequence: TGTGCCAGCAGCGTAGAGCCAAACATTCAGTACTTC. Full variable domain (rest looked up from reference TRBV9 and TRBJ2-4): DSGVTQTPKHLITATGQRVTLRCSPRSGDLSVYWYQQSLDQGLQFLIQYYNGEERAKGNILERFSAQQFPDLHSELNLSSLELGDSALYFCASSVEPNIQYFGAGTRLSVL.

This rearrangement joins TRBV5-4 to TRBJ1-4, with TRBD1 as a possible D gene (5 bases). The V and J ends lost 5 bases and 8 bases respectively, with 16 bases between them. The CDR3 contains 14 residues. In germline, CDR1 is SGHNT, CDR2 YYREEE (reference sequence). The CDR3 loop is CASSLSGGGEKLFF. CDR3 DNA sequence: TGTGCCAGCAGTTTATCGGGGGGTGGGGAAAAACTGTTTTTT.

The table lists this clone with a count of one. This chain connects TRBV5-1 to TRBJ1-1; the D is unclear. Trimming left V 1 base short and J 0 bases short, with 7 bases between. Looked up from germline, CDR1 is SGHRS and CDR2 is YFSETQ. The length of the CDR3 is 14 residues. In DNA form, the CDR3 reads TGCGCCAGCAGCTTGAGACACATGAACACTGAAGCTTTCTTT. It translates to CASSLRHMNTEAFF.

CDR3 nucleotide sequence: TGTGCCAGCAGTTCGTCTGGAGTTAGGGGCTATGGCTACACCTTC. This gives the protein CASSSSGVRGYGYTF. V and J are TRBV28 and TRBJ1-2; D perhaps matches TRBD1 (5 bases). Germline lookup yields CDR1 MDHEN and CDR2 SYDVKM. V was shortened by 4 bases and J by 4 bases, with 16 bases between the two germline ends. CDR3 length: 15 residues.

This chain uses TRBV5-1 with TRBJ1-1; D is perhaps TRBD1 (6 bases). The V gene's germline CDR1 is SGHRS and CDR2 YFSETQ. The CDR3 runs to 14 residues. V lost 1 base to trimming and J lost 4 bases, with 11 bases between them. The CDR3, as DNA: TGCGCCAGCAGCTTGACAGGGTCGGGCACTGAAGCTTTCTTT. It yields the protein CASSLTGSGTEAFF.

This chain links TRBV6-4 with TRBJ2-7; the D gene is possibly TRBD1 (6 bases). Germline V gene lookup returns CDR1 MRHNA and CDR2 SNTAGT. Trimming cost V 6 bases and J 0 bases, with 15 bases left between them. The CDR3 covers 15 residues. The chain's CDR3 is CASRVGQFFSYEQYF. CDR3 sequence (DNA): TGTGCCAGCAGGGTCGGACAGTTTTTCTCCTACGAGCAGTACTTC.

This chain uses TRBV11-1 with TRBJ2-7; a weak D match, TRBD1 (7 bases). V lost 7 bases and J 3 bases, leaving 22 bases between the germline ends. The CDR3 covers 16 residues. Germline loops: CDR1 SGHAT, CDR2 FQDESV (reference sequence). The CDR3 DNA follows: TGTGCCAGCACCCACGCCAGGGGGGCCTCCTTCTACGAGCAGTACTTC. Its protein is CASTHARGASFYEQYF.

This rearrangement joins TRBV5-4 to TRBJ2-7, with TRBD2 matching 10 bases. CDR3 length equals 16 residues. Trimming cost V 0 bases and J 4 bases; bases outside gene matches: 7. Germline values: CDR1 SGHNT, CDR2 YYREEE (reference sequence). The DNA for the CDR3 is TGTGCCAGCAGCTTGGCCCAAGGACTAGCGGCATACGAGCAGTACTTC. Protein product: CASSLAQGLAAYEQYF.